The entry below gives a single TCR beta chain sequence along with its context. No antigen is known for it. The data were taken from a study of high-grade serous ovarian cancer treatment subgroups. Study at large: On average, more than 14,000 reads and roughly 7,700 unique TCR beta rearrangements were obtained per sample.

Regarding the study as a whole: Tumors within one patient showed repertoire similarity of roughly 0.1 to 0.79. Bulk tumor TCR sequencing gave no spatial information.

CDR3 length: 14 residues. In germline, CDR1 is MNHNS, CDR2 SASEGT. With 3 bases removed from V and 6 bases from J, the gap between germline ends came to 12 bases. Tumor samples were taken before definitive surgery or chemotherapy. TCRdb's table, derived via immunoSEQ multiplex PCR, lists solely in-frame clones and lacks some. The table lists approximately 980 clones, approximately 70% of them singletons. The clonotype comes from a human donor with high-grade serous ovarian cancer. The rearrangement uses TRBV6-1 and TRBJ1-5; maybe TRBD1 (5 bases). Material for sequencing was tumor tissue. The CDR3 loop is CASSESQGVQPQHF. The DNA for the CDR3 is TGTGCCAGCAGTGAGTCTCAGGGCGTTCAGCCCCAGCATTTT.